This T cell receptor (beta chain) was documented in a study of Ad26.COV2.S vaccination and SARS-CoV-2 variants. The treatment: some 20 received Ad26.COV2.S at low or high dose, single or two shots; about 5 received placebo; per-sample allocation not given. Specimens were obtained on day 63 following the first vaccine or placebo injection. TCRdb's copy holds only in-frame clones and misses some; the assay was immunoSEQ multiplex PCR. The repertoire consists of hundreds of thousands of clones, with 80% to 95% occurring once and the leading ten covering 12%. The receptor was derived from a person between 18 and 60 years old who received the Ad26.COV2.S COVID-19 vaccine or a placebo. Sample: peripheral blood, taken in a trial of Ad26.COV2.S vaccine versus placebo.

In nucleotides, the CDR3 is TGTGCCAGCAGTTTTTCGGACAGGGAGGCTGGGGGCTACACCTTC. Its translation: CASSFSDREAGGYTF. The chain has TRBV28 and TRBJ1-2; TRBD1 agrees at 8 bases. The trim removed 3 bases at V and 8 bases at J, leaving 11 bases unmatched. There are 15 residues in the CDR3. Germline CDR1 reads MDHEN; CDR2 reads SYDVKM.